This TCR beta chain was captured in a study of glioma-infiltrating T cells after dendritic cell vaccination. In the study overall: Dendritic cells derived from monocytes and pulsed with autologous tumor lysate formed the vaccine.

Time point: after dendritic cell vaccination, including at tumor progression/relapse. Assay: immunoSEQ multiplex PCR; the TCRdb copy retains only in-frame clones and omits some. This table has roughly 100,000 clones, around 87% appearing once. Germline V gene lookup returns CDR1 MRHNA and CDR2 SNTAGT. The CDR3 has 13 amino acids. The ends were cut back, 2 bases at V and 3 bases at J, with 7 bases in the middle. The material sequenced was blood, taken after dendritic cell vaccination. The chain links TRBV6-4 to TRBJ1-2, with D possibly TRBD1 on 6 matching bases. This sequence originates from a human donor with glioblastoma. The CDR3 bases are TGTGCCAGCAGTGACGAGGGGGACTATGGCTACACCTTC. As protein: CASSDEGDYGYTF.